Below are 32 T cell receptor beta chains sequenced from a single sample in a study of blood T cell repertoires in COVID-19. The table came from immunoSEQ multiplex PCR; TCRdb's copy has only in-frame clones and leaves some out. The data show tens of thousands of clones, about nine tenths seen once. The sequencing sample was made of peripheral blood. These receptors came from a male donor with acute or convalescent COVID-19.

The CDR3 loop is CASSQRRGGNTGELFF. The CDR3 region has the DNA TGTGCCAGCAGCCAAAGGCGGGGGGGGAACACCGGGGAGCTGTTTTTT. V usage is TRBV3-1 (or the pseudogene TRBV3-2) and J usage is TRBJ2-2, with TRBD2 matching 9 bases. The CDR3 is 16 residues long. The V gene end was trimmed by 2 bases and the J gene end by 1 base; junction bases not matched to a gene: 2. Looked up from germline, CDR1 is LGHDT and CDR2 is YNNKEL (reference sequence).

Details on this clone: A read error may account for a junction end that differs from germline. The chain couples TRBV3-1 (or the pseudogene TRBV3-2) to TRBJ1-3, with 10 bases lining up with TRBD1. The CDR3 has 15 residues. Germline loops: CDR1 LGHDT, CDR2 YNNKEL (reference sequence). CDR3 sequence reads: CASSQGDRGGTTIYF. CDR3 sequence (DNA): TGTGCCAGCAGCCAAGGGGACAGGGGTGGAACCACCATATATTTT.

The sample holds one count of this clone. The genes are TRBV5-1 and TRBJ1-5, with 7 bases aligning to TRBD1. The V gene end was trimmed by 8 bases and the J gene end by 3 bases; junction bases not matched to a gene: 5. Germline values: CDR1 SGHRS, CDR2 YFSETQ. This CDR3 contains 13 residues. The CDR3 DNA reads TGCGCCAGTTCACAGGGGACCAATCAGCCCCAGCATTTT. This gives the protein CASSQGTNQPQHF.

The chain uses TRBV6-5 and TRBJ1-2; a weak D match, TRBD1 (5 bases). CDR3 length: 13 amino acids. Germline-derived CDR1 and CDR2 are MNHEY and SVGAGI. Trimming left V 6 bases short and J 2 bases short, with 10 bases between. The CDR3: CASRNDRNYGYTF. The CDR3 DNA reads TGTGCCAGCAGAAACGACAGAAACTATGGCTACACCTTC.

In this sample, this clone turned up a few times. This rearrangement joins TRBV14 to TRBJ1-4, with 7 bases identical to TRBD1. Germline CDR1 and CDR2: SGHDN and FVKESK. V trimming: 4 bases; J trimming: 3 bases; junction bases outside the gene matches: 5. The CDR3 spans 15 residues. The CDR3 here is CASSLGTASNEKLFF. CDR3 DNA: TGTGCCAGCAGCCTAGGGACAGCTTCTAATGAAAAACTGTTTTTT.

The V call is TRBV9, the J call TRBJ2-5; a weak D match, TRBD2 (6 bases). Trimming pared 0 bases from V and 4 bases from J, leaving 10 bases between. Looked up from germline, CDR1 is SGDLS and CDR2 is YYNGEE. The CDR3 spans 14 residues. The CDR3 DNA reads as TGTGCCAGCAGCGTAGGGGGGGTCGGAGAGACCCAGTACTTC. Translated: CASSVGGVGETQYF.

This chain uses TRBV7-9 with TRBJ2-1, with 10 bases fitting TRBD2. Per the germline V gene, CDR1 is SEHNR and CDR2 is FQNEAQ (reference sequence). The CDR3 contains 18 residues. Trimming removed 2 bases from V and 0 bases from J; junction bases left unmatched: 7. The CDR3 coding sequence is TGTGCCAGCAGCTTAAGGGCTAGCGGGGGAGGCTCCTACAATGAGCAGTTCTTC. It is translated as CASSLRASGGGSYNEQFF. Full variable domain (outside the CDR3, taken from reference TRBV7-9 and TRBJ2-1): DTGVSQNPRHKITKRGQNVTFRCDPISEHNRLYWYRQTLGQGPEFLTYFQNEAQLEKSRLLSDRFSAERPKGSFSTLEIQRTEQGDSAMYLCASSLRASGGGSYNEQFFGPGTRLTVL.

The chain carries TRBV30 and TRBJ1-5; D call uncertain. Trimming cost V 3 bases and J 7 bases, with 13 bases left between them. The germline CDR1 and CDR2 sequences are GTSNPN and SVGIG (reference sequence). The CDR3 extends over 13 amino acids. CDR3 protein: CAWSGGDGQPQHF. As DNA, the CDR3 is TGTGCCTGGAGCGGCGGAGACGGGCAGCCCCAGCATTTT. The full variable domain, with the rest looked up from reference TRBV30 and TRBJ1-5, is SQTIHQWPATLVQPVGSPLSLECTVEGTSNPNLYWYRQAAGRGLQLLFYSVGIGQISSEVPQNLSASRPQDRQFILSSKKLLLSDSGFYLCAWSGGDGQPQHFGDGTRLSIL.

The chain combines TRBV27 with TRBJ1-2, with D perhaps TRBD1 (5 bases). CDR1 and CDR2 (germline): MNHEY, SMNVEV (reference sequence). This CDR3 has 15 amino acids. The V end lost 4 bases, the J end lost 2 bases, and 14 bases lay between the germline ends. The CDR3 protein is CASSSSAGPNYGYTF. In DNA, the CDR3 is TGTGCCAGCAGTTCCTCGGCGGGGCCAAACTATGGCTACACCTTC.

The chain is built from TRBV7-8 and TRBJ1-4; maybe TRBD1 (5 bases). The CDR3 covers 16 residues. V shed 0 bases and J shed 4 bases, with 12 bases lying between them. Per germline, CDR1 SGHVS and CDR2 FQNEAQ. The CDR3 is CASSLAGQGLNEKLFF. The CDR3 DNA sequence: TGTGCCAGCAGCTTAGCAGGGCAGGGACTTAATGAAAAACTGTTTTTT. Complete variable domain (other parts from reference TRBV7-8 and TRBJ1-4): GAGVSQSPRYKVAKRGQDVALRCDPISGHVSLFWYQQALGQGPEFLTYFQNEAQLDKSGLPSDRFFAERPEGSVSTLKIQRTQQEDSAVYLCASSLAGQGLNEKLFFGSGTQLSVL.

This clone occurred once. The chain couples TRBV27 to TRBJ1-2, with TRBD1 as a possible D gene (6 bases). The V gene lost 6 bases and the J gene lost 5 bases, with 16 bases spanning the gap. Germline values: CDR1 MNHEY, CDR2 SMNVEV (reference sequence). The CDR3 consists of 14 residues. The DNA of the CDR3 is TGTGCCAGCAGGGGGAACAGGGATAGGTATGGCTACACCTTC. This codes for CASRGNRDRYGYTF.

V is TRBV5-4 and J is TRBJ2-7; the match to TRBD2 covers 8 bases. V was clipped by 4 bases and J by 0 bases; unmatched bases: 6. Germline V gene lookup returns CDR1 SGHNT and CDR2 YYREEE (reference sequence). The CDR3 loop spans 15 amino acids. CDR3 bases: TGTGCCAGCAGCCCGCGGGGGGACAACTCCTACGAGCAGTACTTC. Residues: CASSPRGDNSYEQYF.

The chain couples TRBV5-1 to TRBJ2-1; TRBD1 matches at 8 bases. This CDR3 contains 16 residues. Germline CDR1 SGHRS, CDR2 YFSETQ. The ends lost 4 bases at V and 0 bases at J; junction bases unmatched: 6. Here the CDR3 reads CASSERQGSSYNEQFF. Here the CDR3 DNA reads TGCGCCAGCAGCGAACGACAGGGGAGCTCCTACAATGAGCAGTTCTTC.

The chain links TRBV6-5 to TRBJ1-2, with a weak D call TRBD1 (5 bases). The CDR3 loop spans 13 amino acids. CDR1 and CDR2 (germline): MNHEY, SVGAGI. V was clipped by 6 bases and J by 5 bases, with 13 bases between them. The chain's CDR3 is CASRETATYGYTF. CDR3 sequence (DNA): TGTGCCAGCAGGGAGACAGCTACATATGGCTACACCTTC.

The rearrangement uses TRBV5-6 and TRBJ2-5, with 9 bases fitting TRBD1. V shed 1 base, J shed 5 bases, and the junction held 6 bases outside the gene matches. The CDR3 runs 15 residues. Germline V CDR1 and CDR2: SGHDT, YYEEEE. This chain's CDR3 is CASSLPGTGRETQYF. The CDR3 coding sequence is TGTGCCAGCAGCTTGCCGGGGACAGGGAGGGAGACCCAGTACTTC.

The chain has TRBV5-1 and TRBJ1-1, with 9 nucleotides matching TRBD1. Germline assignment: CDR1 SGHRS and CDR2 YFSETQ. The CDR3 sequence is 15 residues long. Trimming cost V 4 bases and J 3 bases; bases outside gene matches: 7. The CDR3: CASSRQTGGDTEAFF. The CDR3 nucleotides are TGCGCCAGCAGCCGTCAGACAGGGGGAGACACTGAAGCTTTCTTT.

The chain is built from TRBV5-1 and TRBJ1-3, with D uncertain. The CDR3 has 14 amino acids. Per germline, CDR1 SGHRS and CDR2 YFSETQ. The V gene lost 0 bases and the J gene lost 3 bases, with 7 bases spanning the gap. CDR3 sequence: CASSLAPGGNTIYF. The CDR3 DNA sequence: TGCGCCAGCAGCTTGGCCCCAGGTGGAAACACCATATATTTT.

The rearrangement joins TRBV20-1 to TRBJ2-5; 10 nucleotides agree with TRBD2. The CDR3 covers 17 residues. J was trimmed by 5 bases and V by 3 bases; bases with no gene match: 15. From germline, CDR1 is DFQATT and CDR2 SNEGSKA (reference sequence). The CDR3 nucleotides read TGCAGTGCTAGTCCCACTAGCGGGGTTAACCCAAGCGAGACCCAGTACTTC. Its protein product is CSASPTSGVNPSETQYF.

The chain carries TRBV5-1 and TRBJ2-3; 7 nucleotides line up with TRBD1. Per germline, CDR1 SGHRS and CDR2 YFSETQ. The CDR3 loop spans 14 amino acids. Trimming at V came to 4 bases and at J to 0 bases, leaving 2 bases not matched to a gene. CDR3 DNA sequence: TGCGCCAGCAGCATGGGACAGAGCACAGATACGCAGTATTTT. Protein product: CASSMGQSTDTQYF. Drawing the rest from reference TRBV5-1 and TRBJ2-3, the complete variable domain is KAGVTQTPRYLIKTRGQQVTLSCSPISGHRSVSWYQQTPGQGLQFLFEYFSETQRNKGNFPGRFSGRQFSNSRSEMNVSTLELGDSALYLCASSMGQSTDTQYFGPGTRLTVL.

The rearrangement links TRBV6-1 to TRBJ1-2, with a weak D call TRBD1 (5 bases). Germline V gives CDR1 MNHNS, CDR2 SASEGT. The ends were cut back, 3 bases at V and 6 bases at J, with 8 bases in the middle. The CDR3 runs 12 residues. In DNA, the CDR3 is TGTGCCAGCAGTGACAGGGAGGATGGCTACACCTTC. This gives the protein CASSDREDGYTF.

This clone is a singleton in its sample. The chain has TRBV18 and TRBJ2-1; D possibly corresponds to TRBD1 (5 bases). The CDR3 is 16 residues long. In germline, CDR1 is KGHSH, CDR2 LQKENI. The V and J ends lost 2 bases and 7 bases respectively, with 18 bases between them. CDR3 amino acids: CASSPFYQRGENEQFF. CDR3 sequence (DNA): TGTGCCAGCTCACCATTCTACCAAAGGGGCGAGAATGAGCAGTTCTTC.

The chain links TRBV5-1 to TRBJ1-1, with 10 bases matching TRBD1. Germline-derived CDR1 and CDR2 are SGHRS and YFSETQ. V trimming: 7 bases; J trimming: 0 bases; junction bases outside the gene matches: 9. CDR3 length: 16 amino acids. The CDR3 here is CASSTGGVPVNTEAFF. The DNA for the CDR3 is TGCGCCAGCTCGACAGGGGGCGTCCCGGTGAACACTGAAGCTTTCTTT.

The chain combines TRBV5-1 with TRBJ2-3, with D tentatively TRBD2 (6 bases). This CDR3 region has 14 residues. V dropped 4 bases and J dropped 2 bases, with 11 bases sitting between them. Germline V CDR1 and CDR2: SGHRS, YFSETQ. CDR3 region: CASSPRLDTDTQYF. The CDR3 DNA sequence: TGCGCCAGCAGCCCGAGACTAGACACAGATACGCAGTATTTT.

This chain links TRBV5-1 with TRBJ1-1, with 8 bases lining up with TRBD1. There are 14 residues in the CDR3. V shed 4 bases and J 5 bases; nucleotides not matched to a gene: 7. The V gene's germline CDR1 is SGHRS and CDR2 YFSETQ. The CDR3 here is CASSVQGAHTEAFF. The DNA of the CDR3 is TGCGCCAGCAGCGTTCAGGGGGCGCATACTGAAGCTTTCTTT. Full variable domain (missing parts from reference TRBV5-1 and TRBJ1-1): KAGVTQTPRYLIKTRGQQVTLSCSPISGHRSVSWYQQTPGQGLQFLFEYFSETQRNKGNFPGRFSGRQFSNSRSEMNVSTLELGDSALYLCASSVQGAHTEAFFGQGTRLTVV.

The chain carries TRBV24-1 and TRBJ2-2; the match to TRBD2 covers 9 bases. V lost 5 bases and J lost 4; bases outside the gene matches: 1. Per germline, CDR1 KGHDR and CDR2 SFDVKD. This CDR3 is built from 14 residues. The DNA of the CDR3 is TGTGCCACCAGTGCGACTAGCGGCACCGGGGAGCTGTTTTTT. Translated, it gives CATSATSGTGELFF.

Of note for this clone: The junction shows a germline mismatch at one end, possibly a read error. V gene TRBV5-3 combines with J gene TRBJ1-3, with TRBD1 matching 11 bases. TRBV5-3 is an ORF, and what it does is uncertain. The CDR3 consists of 19 residues. CDR3 DNA sequence: TGTCCCAGAAGGGGGGACAGGGGGTCTGCATCCGTCTCTGGAAACACCATATATTTT. Its translation is CPRRGDRGSASVSGNTIYF.

This clone was found once. This rearrangement joins TRBV9 to TRBJ2-4; 8 bases fit TRBD1. The V and J ends lost 4 bases and 6 bases, in that order; junction bases with no gene match: 9. Germline CDR1 SGDLS, CDR2 YYNGEE. The CDR3 sequence is 15 residues long. For the CDR3, the DNA is TGTGCCAGCAGCCAGGGGGCAGCCGGGGGAAACATTCAGTACTTC. Encoded protein: CASSQGAAGGNIQYF.

CDR3 in DNA: TGTGCCAGCAGTGAATCTGTTGGGCAGATCTATGGCTACACCTTC. This translates into CASSESVGQIYGYTF. V is TRBV2 and J is TRBJ1-2; D not resolved. This CDR3 has 15 residues. CDR1 and CDR2 from the germline V gene are SNHLY and FYNNEI. Trimming stripped 2 bases from V and 4 bases from J, with 14 bases between.

The rearrangement links TRBV11-2 to TRBJ2-5, with 15 bases lining up with TRBD2. CDR3 length equals 16 residues. The V segment lost 5 bases and the J segment 4 bases; nucleotides outside the gene matches: 5. Looked up from germline, CDR1 is SGHAT and CDR2 is FQNNGV. CDR3 region: CASSGRTSGGGETQYF. The CDR3 nucleotides read TGTGCCAGCAGCGGCCGGACTAGCGGGGGGGGAGAGACCCAGTACTTC.

The chain carries TRBV3-1 (or the pseudogene TRBV3-2) and TRBJ2-1, with D possibly being TRBD1 (5 bases). The germline V gene has CDR1 LGHDT and CDR2 YNNKEL (reference sequence). The CDR3 is 14 amino acids. The V gene lost 0 bases and the J gene lost 3 bases, with 6 bases spanning the gap. The CDR3 reads CASSQDDSYNEQFF. In nucleotides, the CDR3 is TGTGCCAGCAGCCAAGATGACAGCTACAATGAGCAGTTCTTC.

The rearrangement uses TRBV4-1 and TRBJ2-5; D is unclear. Per the germline V gene, CDR1 is MGHRA and CDR2 is YSYEKL. The CDR3 consists of 14 residues. Between the trimmed V and J ends, which lost 1 base and 5 bases, there was a span of 11 bases. CDR3: CASSQGAAWETQYF. CDR3 nucleotide sequence: TGCGCCAGCAGCCAAGGTGCGGCGTGGGAGACCCAGTACTTC.

The V and J genes are TRBV6-5 and TRBJ2-3, with TRBD1 matching 7 bases. The germline gives CDR1 MNHEY, CDR2 SVGAGI. The V and J ends lost 6 bases and 1 base, in that order; junction bases with no gene match: 7. The CDR3 consists of 15 residues. This CDR3 reads CASSHRQGGTDTQYF. The CDR3 nucleotides are TGTGCCAGCAGCCACAGACAGGGAGGCACAGATACGCAGTATTTT.